The clone carrying this T cell receptor beta chain was recorded a few times. Its antigen is not identified. The data were taken from a study of human T cells and chemical hapten exposure. The CDR3 spans 15 residues. The germline V and J ends were trimmed by 2 bases and 7 bases, with 18 bases remaining between them. The V gene's germline CDR1 is SQVTM and CDR2 ANQGSEA. Study-wide findings and caveats: Expanded TCRs formed significantly more large CDR3 similarity clusters than controls.

TCRdb redid the calling of the RACE reads with MiXCR, one entry per CDR3 protein. The profile shows roughly 180,000 distinct CDR3 sequences, about 15% of them singletons. The time point is: patch test 1, 2 weeks after DPC sensitization. Noted treatment: therapeutic diphenylcyclopropenone sensitization with weekly scalp DPC. The chain joins TRBV29-1 to TRBJ2-1; D is possibly TRBD1 (6 bases). The material was whole blood, obtained in connection with sensitization to the hapten diphenylcyclopropenone (DPC). This clonotype originated in a woman younger than 45 with alopecia areata. Some clones in this sample may be carry-over from other donors' samples. The CDR3 reads CSVEPLGTGINEQFF. In DNA, the CDR3 is TGCAGCGTTGAACCCCTCGGAACAGGGATAAATGAGCAGTTCTTC.